This T cell receptor beta chain was profiled in a study of cytomegalovirus exposure and HLA in healthy donors. About the research overall: Earlier results showed some 120 million unique TCR beta sequences derived from roughly 180 million T cells. Study conclusions and caveats: Cytomegalovirus status was reportedly diagnosed by the classifier with high specificity and sensitivity. Per a later analysis, HLA-associated TCR beta chains showed more clonal expansion than other, equally common TCR beta chains.

Whereas donors were nominally healthy upon sampling, unrecorded immune exposures were probable. As to this clone: Its antigen is not known. Mismatch with germline at one junction end may stem from a read error.

The germline gives CDR1 SEHNR, CDR2 FQNEAQ (reference sequence). The CDR3 consists of 17 residues. 13 Jbeta primers and 60 Vbeta primers were used for the PCR. Only in-frame clones appear in the TCRdb table, and some are missing; sequencing was by immunoSEQ multiplex PCR. This sample has fewer than 100,000 clones, with about 78% found just once. The sequence came from a male donor in good health and CMV-seronegative. This chain connects TRBV7-9 to TRBJ2-5; D not resolved. The sequenced material came from PBMCs. CDR3 amino acids: CSSSLGKLVIVRETQYF. The CDR3 DNA reads as TGTTCCAGCAGCTTAGGAAAGCTAGTGATTGTTAGAGAGACCCAGTACTTC.